The 17 T cell receptor beta chains given below trace back to one sample, sequenced in a study of blood T cell repertoires in COVID-19. TCRdb's table, derived via immunoSEQ multiplex PCR, lists solely in-frame clones and lacks some. The table lists roughly 100,000 clones, around 88% of them singletons. Sequences were obtained from peripheral blood. The receptors shown here come from an older woman with acute or convalescent COVID-19.

This rearrangement joins TRBV6-1 to TRBJ1-3; D is ambiguous. Germline V lookup: CDR1 MNHNS, CDR2 SASEGT. V was trimmed by 2 bases and J by 4 bases, leaving 18 bases between them. The CDR3 runs 17 residues. The CDR3 loop reads CASSEPRSGTGGNTIYF. The CDR3 DNA reads as TGTGCCAGCAGTGAACCCCGTTCAGGTACGGGAGGAAACACCATATATTTT.

This sequence joins TRBV6-5 and TRBJ1-2, with a weak D call TRBD1 (5 bases). This CDR3 is 14 amino acids long. Germline V CDR1 and CDR2: MNHEY, SVGAGI. Trimming pared 8 bases from V and 3 bases from J, leaving 16 bases between. CDR3 DNA: TGTGCCAGCGGCCGGGGGAGTAAAGACTATGGCTACACCTTC. Its translation: CASGRGSKDYGYTF.

This chain uses TRBV3-1 (or the pseudogene TRBV3-2) with TRBJ1-4; possibly TRBD1 for D (6 bases). V lost 0 bases and J lost 0, with 20 bases in between. This CDR3 contains 20 residues. Germline V gene data show CDR1 as LGHDT and CDR2 as YNNKEL (reference sequence). CDR3 amino acids: CASSQEGQSLAPATNEKLFF. CDR3 coding DNA: TGTGCCAGCAGCCAAGAAGGACAGTCACTTGCTCCCGCAACTAATGAAAAACTGTTTTTT.

The chain carries TRBV18 and TRBJ1-5, with D perhaps matching TRBD1 (6 bases). V lost 2 bases to trimming and J lost 6 bases, with 11 bases between them. Germline CDR1 and CDR2: KGHSH and LQKENI. There are 14 residues in the CDR3. CDR3 loop: CASSPWDNGQPQHF. For the CDR3, the DNA is TGTGCCAGCTCACCATGGGACAACGGTCAGCCCCAGCATTTT.

V usage is TRBV5-1 and J usage is TRBJ2-1; 16 bases match TRBD2. CDR3 size: 17 residues. V shed 4 bases and J 5 bases; nucleotides not matched to a gene: 6. CDR1 and CDR2 (germline): SGHRS, YFSETQ. The CDR3 region has the DNA TGCGCCAGCAGCACGGGACTAGCGGGAGGGGCCCACAATGAGCAGTTCTTC. Translation: CASSTGLAGGAHNEQFF.

The CDR3 bases are TGCAGCGCGAAGGGGACTAGCGGGATCAATGAGCAGTTCTTC. Protein product: CSAKGTSGINEQFF. J is TRBJ2-1 and V is TRBV29-1; 13 nucleotides line up with TRBD2. Germline V gene sequence: CDR1 SQVTM, CDR2 ANQGSEA. The CDR3 spans 14 residues. V shed 7 bases, J shed 6 bases, and the junction held 6 bases outside the gene matches.

This rearrangement joins TRBV2 to TRBJ2-7, with D possibly being TRBD2 (5 bases). CDR3 length: 12 residues. V gave up 4 bases and J gave up 7 bases, with 11 bases separating them. Germline CDR1 SNHLY, CDR2 FYNNEI. CDR3 protein: CASSGEPGEQYF. The CDR3 region has the DNA TGTGCCAGCAGTGGGGAGCCTGGGGAGCAGTACTTC.

This clone has just a few counts. J is TRBJ1-2 and V is TRBV14; perhaps TRBD1 as D (6 bases). V was shortened by 1 base and J by 7 bases, with 10 bases between the two germline ends. The CDR3 sequence is 13 residues long. Germline V CDR1 and CDR2: SGHDN, FVKESK. The chain's CDR3 is CASSQVGAFGYTF. DNA of the CDR3: TGTGCCAGCAGCCAAGTGGGGGCGTTTGGCTACACCTTC.

V is TRBV5-4 and J is TRBJ2-7; TRBD2 matches 8 bases. CDR1 SGHNT and CDR2 YYREEE come from the germline V gene (reference sequence). Trimming took 3 bases from V and 3 from J; bases not matched to a gene: 11. The CDR3 runs 16 residues. The CDR3 here is CASSSRYTSGGYEQYF. Here the CDR3 DNA reads TGTGCCAGCAGCTCAAGATATACTAGCGGTGGCTACGAGCAGTACTTC.

The DNA for the CDR3 is TGTGCCAGTAGTAGACTAACAGCGGGAGGACAAGAGACCCAGTACTTC. It yields the protein CASSRLTAGGQETQYF. The chain links TRBV19 to TRBJ2-5; TRBD2 agrees at 9 bases. Per germline, CDR1 LNHDA and CDR2 SQIVND (reference sequence). The V and J ends lost 4 bases and 2 bases, in that order; junction bases with no gene match: 8. The CDR3 loop spans 16 amino acids.

This clone was observed a few times. This rearrangement joins TRBV13 to TRBJ1-6; no reliable D call. CDR1 is PRHDT, CDR2 FYEKMQ, per germline (reference sequence). Between the trimmed V and J ends, which lost 4 bases and 3 bases, there was a span of 7 bases. This CDR3 comprises 14 residues. DNA of the CDR3: TGTGCCAGCAGCTCTGGGAGCTATAATTCACCCCTCCACTTT. It is translated as CASSSGSYNSPLHF.

The chain couples TRBV7-9 to TRBJ2-1; possibly TRBD2 for D (5 bases). The CDR3 spans 12 residues. Trimming shortened V by 8 bases and J by 8 bases, and 13 bases separated the two germline ends. CDR1 and CDR2 from the germline V gene are SEHNR and FQNEAQ (reference sequence). CDR3 nucleotides: TGTGCCAGCGGGGAGTTGAAAGATGAGCAGTTCTTC. It is translated as CASGELKDEQFF.

J is TRBJ1-6 and V is TRBV11-1, with a tentative D call TRBD1 (5 bases). CDR1 is SGHAT, CDR2 FQDESV, per germline (reference sequence). The CDR3 is 15 amino acids. Deletions cut 2 bases from V and 9 bases from J, with 14 bases between. CDR3 sequence: CASSLRGRRGSPLHF. The DNA for the CDR3 is TGTGCCAGCAGCTTAAGGGGCAGGAGGGGTTCACCCCTCCACTTT. Variable domain in full (rest from reference TRBV11-1 and TRBJ1-6): EAEVAQSPRYKITEKSQAVAFWCDPISGHATLYWYRQILGQGPELLVQFQDESVVDDSQLPKDRFSAERLKGVDSTLKIQPAELGDSAMYLCASSLRGRRGSPLHFGNGTRLTVT.

The chain combines TRBV7-9 with TRBJ2-7; possibly TRBD1 for D (6 bases). Germline lookup yields CDR1 SEHNR and CDR2 FQNEAQ (reference sequence). Trimming cost V 2 bases and J 2 bases, with 13 bases left between them. The CDR3 runs 15 residues. The CDR3 nucleotides read TGTGCCAGCAGCTTATATGGGGGCGTTCCCTACGAGCAGTACTTC. It yields the protein CASSLYGGVPYEQYF.

The gene calls are TRBV5-1 and TRBJ2-7; 9 bases align to TRBD1. This CDR3 has 14 amino acids. The V and J ends lost 4 bases and 1 base, in that order; junction bases with no gene match: 3. Germline CDR1 and CDR2: SGHRS and YFSETQ. CDR3 nucleotides: TGCGCCAGCAGCACCGGGACAGGGTCCTACGAGCAGTACTTC. Its translation: CASSTGTGSYEQYF.

The chain uses TRBV3-1 (or the pseudogene TRBV3-2) and TRBJ2-7; TRBD2 is a possible D gene (6 bases). The CDR3 loop spans 15 amino acids. V was cut by 1 base and J by 0 bases, with 10 bases left in between. CDR1 is LGHDT, CDR2 YNNKEL, per germline (reference sequence). The CDR3, as DNA: TGTGCCAGCAGCCAAGCGGGCGGGACCTCCTACGAGCAGTACTTC. Its protein product is CASSQAGGTSYEQYF.

V gene TRBV5-1 combines with J gene TRBJ2-1; D gene uncertain. Germline V lookup: CDR1 SGHRS, CDR2 YFSETQ. The CDR3 spans 12 residues. The V end was cut by 3 bases, the J end by 9 bases, with 10 bases between. CDR3 loop: CASSSSLIEQFF. The CDR3 bases are TGCGCCAGCAGCTCATCTCTAATTGAGCAGTTCTTC.